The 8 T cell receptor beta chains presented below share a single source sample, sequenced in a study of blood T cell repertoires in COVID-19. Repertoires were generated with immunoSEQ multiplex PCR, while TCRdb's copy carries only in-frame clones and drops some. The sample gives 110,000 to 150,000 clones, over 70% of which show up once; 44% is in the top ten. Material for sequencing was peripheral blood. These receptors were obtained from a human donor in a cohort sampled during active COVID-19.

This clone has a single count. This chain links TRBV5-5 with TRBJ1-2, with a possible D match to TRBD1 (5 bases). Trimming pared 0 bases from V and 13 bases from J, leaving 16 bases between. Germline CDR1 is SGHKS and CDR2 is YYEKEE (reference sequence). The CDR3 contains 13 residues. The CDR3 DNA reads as TGTGCCAGCAGCTTGGGGGGGGACCCTCACTGCACCTTC. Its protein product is CASSLGGDPHCTF.

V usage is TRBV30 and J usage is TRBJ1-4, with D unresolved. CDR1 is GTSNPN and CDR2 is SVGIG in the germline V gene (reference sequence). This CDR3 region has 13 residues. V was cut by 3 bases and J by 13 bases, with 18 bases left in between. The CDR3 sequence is CAWRTREISPLFF. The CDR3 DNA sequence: TGTGCCTGGAGAACCCGTGAGATAAGCCCACTGTTTTTT. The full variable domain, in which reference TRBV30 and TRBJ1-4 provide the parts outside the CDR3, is SQTIHQWPATLVQPVGSPLSLECTVEGTSNPNLYWYRQAAGRGLQLLFYSVGIGQISSEVPQNLSASRPQDRQFILSSKKLLLSDSGFYLCAWRTREISPLFFGSGTQLSVL.

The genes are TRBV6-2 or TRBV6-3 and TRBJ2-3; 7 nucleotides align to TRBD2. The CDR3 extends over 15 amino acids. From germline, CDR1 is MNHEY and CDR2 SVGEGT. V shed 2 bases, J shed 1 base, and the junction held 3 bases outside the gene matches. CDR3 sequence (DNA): TGTGCCAGCAGTTACGTCCTAGCGGGCACAGATACGCAGTATTTT. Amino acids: CASSYVLAGTDTQYF.

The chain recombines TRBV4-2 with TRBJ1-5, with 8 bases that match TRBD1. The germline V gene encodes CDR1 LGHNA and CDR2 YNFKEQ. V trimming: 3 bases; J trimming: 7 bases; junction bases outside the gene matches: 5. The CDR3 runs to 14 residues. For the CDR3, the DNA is TGTGCCAGCAGCCAGGACAGGGCGGGGCAGCCCCAGCATTTT. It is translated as CASSQDRAGQPQHF.

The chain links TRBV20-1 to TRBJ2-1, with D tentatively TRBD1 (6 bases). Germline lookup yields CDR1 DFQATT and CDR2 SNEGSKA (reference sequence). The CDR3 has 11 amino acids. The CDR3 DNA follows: TGCATGGCCAAAGGGGGCAATGAGCAGTTCTTC. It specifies CMAKGGNEQFF.

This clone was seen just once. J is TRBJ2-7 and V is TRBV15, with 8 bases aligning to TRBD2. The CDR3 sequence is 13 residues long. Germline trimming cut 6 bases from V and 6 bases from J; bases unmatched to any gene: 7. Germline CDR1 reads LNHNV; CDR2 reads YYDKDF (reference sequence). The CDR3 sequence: CATSRGGSFEQYF. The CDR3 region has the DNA TGTGCCACCAGTCGGGGGGGTTCGTTCGAGCAGTACTTC.

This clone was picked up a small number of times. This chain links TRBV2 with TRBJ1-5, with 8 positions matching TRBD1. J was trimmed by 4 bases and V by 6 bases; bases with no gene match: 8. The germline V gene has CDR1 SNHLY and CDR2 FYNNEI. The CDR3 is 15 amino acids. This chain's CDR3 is CASRKDRGINQPQHF. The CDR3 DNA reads TGTGCCAGCAGGAAAGACAGGGGAATTAATCAGCCCCAGCATTTT.

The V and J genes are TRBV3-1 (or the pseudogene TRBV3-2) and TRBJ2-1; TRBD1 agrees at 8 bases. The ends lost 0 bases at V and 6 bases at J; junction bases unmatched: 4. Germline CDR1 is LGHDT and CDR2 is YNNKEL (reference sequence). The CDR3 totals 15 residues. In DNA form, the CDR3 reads TGTGCCAGCAGCCAAGACAGGGGGCGATCCAATGAGCAGTTCTTC. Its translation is CASSQDRGRSNEQFF.